This T cell receptor (beta chain) was recorded in a study of CD4 T cells in relation to SARS-CoV-2 and coronaviruses. The CDR3 runs 17 residues. Germline CDR1 SGHVS, CDR2 FQNEAQ. V was cut by 2 bases and J by 0 bases, with 16 bases left in between. Clones were sequenced by immunoSEQ multiplex PCR, and TCRdb holds only the in-frame ones, with some missing. The sample lists 50,000 to 65,000 clones, about 91% occurring once. The sample comprised naive CD4+ T cells from PBMCs. Subset in this sample: naive CD4+ T cells isolated by negative enrichment. This clonotype originated in an adult with COVID-19. The chain joins TRBV7-8 to TRBJ1-2; D gene uncertain. In nucleotides, the CDR3 is TGTGCCAGCAGCTTACTCACGTTTCTGAACACTAACTATGGCTACACCTTC. Protein product: CASSLLTFLNTNYGYTF.